This T cell receptor (beta chain) was sequenced in a study of cytomegalovirus exposure and HLA in healthy donors. Study context: T cells numbering about 179 million yielded roughly 120 million unique TCR beta sequences in an earlier analysis. General study results and limits: Later analysis suggested most CMV-associated TCR beta chains were HLA-restricted. A later analysis linked a missense variant in DCLRE1C to the trimming of TCR beta V and J genes.

13 Jbeta primers and 60 Vbeta primers were used for the PCR. Only in-frame clones appear in the TCRdb table, and some are missing; sequencing was by immunoSEQ multiplex PCR. Seen here are around 99,000 clones, roughly 80% observed once, and the top ten hold more than 3%. The V gene's germline CDR1 is GTSNPN and CDR2 SVGIG (reference sequence). This CDR3 spans 12 amino acids. Trimming removed 0 bases at V and 5 bases at J, with 7 bases between. This clone has a handful of counts. Its antigen is unknown. This TCR came from a middle-aged man in good health and CMV-seronegative. The chain joins TRBV30 to TRBJ2-5; D gene uncertain. Sequenced: PBMCs. The CDR3 loop is CAWSVRWETQYF. The CDR3 coding sequence is TGTGCCTGGAGTGTACGGTGGGAGACCCAGTACTTC.